The rows below give T cell receptor beta chains drawn from one sample of a study of cytomegalovirus exposure and HLA in healthy donors. This table comes from immunoSEQ multiplex PCR, and its TCRdb copy is limited to in-frame clones, with some not included. The data contain 210,000 or so clones, about 80% of them singletons. The sample consisted of PBMCs. Every receptor here comes from a middle-aged woman in good health and CMV-seronegative. Each CDR3 is given with its conserved first and last residue. D genes are given only for firm matches. Expanded clones get a size class; other rows say once, few or many, or leave the size out.

>TRBJ1-2|TRBV9|.|.
CASSVALQGHYGYTF
TGTGCCAGCAGCGTAGCCCTACAGGGCCACTATGGCTACACCTTC
>TRBJ2-7|TRBV5-4|TRBD1|.
CASTQGPDRSGEQYF
TGTGCCAGCACCCAAGGACCGGACAGGTCGGGCGAGCAGTACTTC
>TRBJ1-1|TRBV18|.|few
CASSPPGRNTEAFF
TGTGCCAGCTCACCACCAGGGAGGAACACTGAAGCTTTCTTT
>TRBJ1-2|TRBV9|.|.
CASSVEGRTWEGYTF
TGTGCCAGCAGCGTAGAGGGGAGGACCTGGGAAGGCTACACCTTC
>TRBJ1-5|TRBV7-8|TRBD1|.
CASSLGTGSGQPQHF
TGTGCCAGCAGCTTGGGGACAGGGTCGGGACAGCCCCAGCATTTT
>TRBJ2-1|TRBV19|.|.
CASSIGRGSEQFF
TGTGCCAGTAGTATTGGAAGGGGAAGTGAGCAGTTCTTC
>TRBJ2-4|TRBV15|.|few
CATSRDKLAKNIQYF
TGTGCCACCAGCAGAGATAAGCTAGCCAAAAACATTCAGTACTTC
>TRBJ2-2|TRBV7-3|.|.
CASSPGQNTGELFF
TGTGCCAGCAGCCCGGGACAGAACACCGGGGAGCTGTTTTTT
>TRBJ2-7|TRBV18|.|.
CASSPMTSYEQYF
TGTGCCAGCTCACCGATGACTTCCTACGAGCAGTACTTC
>TRBJ1-1|TRBV7-8|TRBD1|.
CASSEGTGGESNTEAFF
TGTGCCAGCAGCGAAGGGACAGGGGGAGAGTCGAACACTGAAGCTTTCTTT
>TRBJ1-3|TRBV7-2|.|.
CASAQSGNTIYF
TGTGCCAGCGCCCAGTCTGGAAACACCATATATTTT
>TRBJ1-2|TRBV4-1|.|.
CASSQEGRSLIGYGYTF
TGCGCCAGCAGCCAAGAGGGGAGATCGTTAATCGGCTATGGCTACACCTTC
>TRBJ2-6|TRBV14|.|few
CASSQQGSRGANVLTF
TGTGCCAGCAGCCAACAGGGTTCTAGAGGGGCCAACGTCCTGACTTTC
>TRBJ1-1|TRBV19|.|.
CASKLNSQNTEAFF
TGTGCCAGTAAACTTAACAGCCAGAACACTGAAGCTTTCTTT
>TRBJ2-3|TRBV5-1|TRBD2|.
CASSLADSSGRDTQYF
TGCGCCAGCAGCTTGGCCGATAGTAGCGGGCGGGATACGCAGTATTTT
>TRBJ2-5|TRBV5-1|TRBD1|.
CASSPGTGQQETQYF
TGCGCCAGCAGCCCTGGGACAGGGCAGCAAGAGACCCAGTACTTC
>TRBJ1-6|TRBV7-9|TRBD1|.
CASSLGQLNSPLHF
TGTGCCAGCAGCTTGGGACAGCTTAATTCACCCCTCCACTTT
>TRBJ1-5|TRBV28|TRBD1|.
CASSRTGNQPQHF
TGTGCCAGCAGTCGGACAGGGAATCAGCCCCAGCATTTT
>TRBJ2-3|TRBV11-2|.|.
CASSLGRSSSTDTQYF
TGTGCCAGCAGCTTAGGCAGATCCTCTAGCACAGATACGCAGTATTTT
>TRBJ1-1|TRBV7-3|TRBD1|.
CASGQGGDTEAFF
TGTGCCAGTGGACAGGGTGGGGACACTGAAGCTTTCTTT
>TRBJ1-3|TRBV5-6|TRBD1|few
CASSLAARQGQDTIYF
TGTGCCAGCAGCTTGGCCGCAAGACAGGGCCAGGACACCATATATTTT
>TRBJ1-3|TRBV30|TRBD1|.
CAWSYPHGTGGSGNTIYF
TGTGCCTGGAGCTATCCTCACGGGACAGGGGGCTCTGGAAACACCATATATTTT
>TRBJ1-5|TRBV6-1|TRBD1|.
CASSDGWRGHNQPQHF
TGTGCCAGCAGTGACGGTTGGAGGGGGCACAATCAGCCCCAGCATTTT
>TRBJ1-1|TRBV6-1|.|.
CASSERGGEVTEAFF
TGTGCCAGCAGTGAACGTGGAGGGGAGGTCACTGAAGCTTTCTTT
>TRBJ2-2|TRBV7-9|.|.
CASSPLPGELFF
TGTGCCAGCAGCCCCCTTCCCGGGGAGCTGTTTTTT
>TRBJ1-5|TRBV5-8|.|.
CASTSWGLSNQPQHF
TGTGCCAGCACCTCCTGGGGCCTCAGCAATCAGCCCCAGCATTTT
>TRBJ2-5|TRBV7-2|TRBD2|.
CASSLSGGALETQYF
TGTGCCAGCAGCTTAAGCGGGGGGGCCCTGGAGACCCAGTACTTC
>TRBJ1-1|TRBV25-1|.|.
CASSVSRQMNTEAFF
TGTGCCAGCAGTGTATCCAGACAGATGAACACTGAAGCTTTCTTT
>TRBJ2-1|TRBV5-1|TRBD2|.
CASSINGLAGRYEQFF
TGCGCCAGCAGCATCAACGGACTAGCGGGGCGATATGAGCAGTTCTTC
>TRBJ2-7|TRBV2|TRBD2|.
CASHLAGYEQYF
TGTGCCAGCCACCTAGCGGGGTACGAGCAGTACTTC
>TRBJ2-3|TRBV5-6|.|.
CASSLQDTDTQYF
TGTGCCAGCAGCTTGCAGGACACAGATACGCAGTATTTT
>TRBJ2-2|TRBV15|.|.
CATSGAARDTGELFF
TGTGCCACCAGCGGGGCAGCCAGGGACACCGGGGAGCTGTTTTTT
>TRBJ2-5|TRBV11-2|TRBD2|.
CASSSGTSSQETQYF
TGTGCCAGCAGCTCCGGGACTAGCTCCCAAGAGACCCAGTACTTC
>TRBJ2-3|TRBV30|.|.
CAWSRATDTQYF
TGTGCCTGGAGTCGCGCGACAGATACGCAGTATTTT
>TRBJ2-1|TRBV7-9|.|.
CASSLGLAHNEQFF
TGTGCCAGCAGCCTGGGACTCGCCCACAATGAGCAGTTCTTC
>TRBJ1-1|TRBV5-5|TRBD1|.
CASSLKSPGGTEAFF
TGTGCCAGCAGCTTAAAGAGCCCAGGGGGAACTGAAGCTTTCTTT
>TRBJ2-2|TRBV18|.|.
CASSYSSPSTVGELFF
TGTGCCAGCTCATACTCGAGTCCCTCTACCGTCGGGGAGCTGTTTTTT
>TRBJ1-2|TRBV6-1|.|once
CASSGSPGEGLVVGYTF
TGTGCCAGCAGTGGCTCTCCGGGGGAGGGGCTCGTTGTTGGCTACACCTTC
>TRBJ1-1|TRBV15|.|.
CATSREGQSANTEAFF
TGTGCCACCAGCAGGGAGGGCCAGTCGGCGAACACTGAAGCCTTCTTT
>TRBJ2-1|TRBV29-1|.|once
CSVNWAGRNEQFF
TGCAGCGTCAATTGGGCAGGGCGCAATGAGCAGTTCTTC
>TRBJ1-4|TRBV28|.|once
CASSFKRELFF
TGTGCCAGCAGTTTCAAGAGGGAACTGTTTTTT
>TRBJ1-1|TRBV11-2|.|.
CASSLYLNTEAFF
TGTGCCAGCAGCTTATATCTGAACACTGAAGCTTTCTTT
>TRBJ1-1|TRBV7-2|.|.
CASSLVGMVNTEAFF
TGTGCCAGCAGCTTAGTCGGGATGGTGAACACTGAAGCTTTCTTT
>TRBJ1-2|TRBV5-1|TRBD1|.
CASSLSVGQGYYGYTF
TGCGCCAGCAGCTTGTCCGTCGGACAGGGATACTATGGCTACACCTTC
>TRBJ2-2|TRBV12-5|.|.
CASEEGAYTGELFF
TGTGCTAGCGAGGAAGGGGCCTACACCGGGGAGCTGTTTTTT
>TRBJ1-1|TRBV5-1|TRBD1|few
CASSLAAGGTEAFF
TGCGCCAGCAGCTTGGCGGCAGGGGGGACTGAAGCTTTCTTT